This T cell receptor beta chain was sequenced for a study of glioma-infiltrating T cells (TCRdb year 2016). For the study in its entirety: TCR alpha- and beta-chain repertoires were sequenced from glioma tissue, non-neoplastic brain tissue and matched peripheral blood mononuclear cells. Three low-grade glioma patients, under ten primary glioblastoma patients, and three non-glioma patients who contributed non-neoplastic brain tissue made up the paired cohort. To measure how far tissue and blood T-cell populations diverged, each tissue-infiltrating repertoire was compared against the peripheral blood repertoire of the same patient. Broader findings and caveats from the paper: Only a very small number of CDR3 sequences turned up in both tissue and blood, a result put down to high CDR3 diversity combined with limited sampling. Group comparisons were based on small numbers of patients: three non-neoplastic, three low-grade glioma and roughly 8 glioblastoma patients. VJ-independent divergence between tissue and blood was lower than expected in non-neoplastic patients but higher than expected in all gliomas, particularly low-grade gliomas.

Notes on this clonotype: What this receptor recognizes is not known. Base qualities are missing; no much larger clone stands one base away.

TCR alpha and beta CDR3 regions were amplified with the iRepertoire nested amplicon-rescue multiplex PCR (arm-PCR) platform from RNA. One-step reverse transcription and amplification used roughly 95-450 ng of tissue mRNA or PBMC total RNA as input. After bead purification, a secondary multiplex PCR added Illumina adapters, and libraries were gel-purified between 200 and 400 bp. Internal 6-nucleotide barcodes were carried by the libraries and were used for demultiplexing. Libraries were sequenced on an Illumina MiSeq with 2x220 or 2x250 nucleotide paired-end reads. The study's processing was this. FLASH 1.2.11 was used to merge paired reads, and BWA-MEM then aligned the reads to the GRCh37 human genome before TRA and TRB reads were extracted. V and J assignment used an IMGT-derived reference of cassette sequences and CDR3 motifs that included pseudogenes. Three-frame translation of reads was performed, and productive CDR3s were defined as those with a C...FGXG motif and no stop codons. Clonotypes were defined as unique combinations of V-J cassette pair and CDR3 amino acid sequence. Reads were filtered by Hamming distance, with the threshold set by the sequence error rate of each sample in mapped regions. TCRdb reran the public reads through fastp at Q25 and MiXCR, keeping productive beta chains. Entries that share a CDR3 protein sequence are merged under the most common genes and DNA. TCRdb, not the authors, supplied the V and J calls. The sample table lists approximately 110,000 distinct CDR3 sequences, 25% to 30% of them with a count of one. 30% to 35% of the sample goes to the ten largest clones.

The CDR3 spans 14 residues, from the cysteine through the phenylalanine. Only the CDR3 DNA stays, 42 bases, in frame from base 1. Looking up the germline V gene yields CDR1 SGHNT and CDR2 YENEEA. V is trimmed back by 3 bases and J by 5 bases, and the junction contains 4 bases that no gene match accounts for. The V and J genes are TRBV11-3 and TRBJ2-7, with TRBD1 matching 10 junction bases. The source material was glioma tissue, nonneoplastic brain tissue, or PBMCs (not recorded which). This TCR was recovered from a human donor with low-grade glioma or glioblastoma, undergoing nonglioma brain surgery, or in good health (not recorded which). Here the CDR3 is given as CASSFRDRGDEQYF. The DNA sequence is as follows: TGTGCCAGCAGCTTCCGGGACAGGGGCGACGAGCAGTACTTC.